This is a list of T cell receptor beta chains from one sample in a study of blood T cell repertoires in COVID-19. Only in-frame clones appear in the TCRdb table, and some are missing; sequencing was by immunoSEQ multiplex PCR. The table has around 450,000 clones, roughly 87% seen once. The specimen sequenced was PBMCs or T cells enriched from blood (not recorded which). The receptors were gathered from a woman aged 18-29 years who had recovered from COVID-19. CDR3s include the opening cysteine and the closing phenylalanine or tryptophan. The D gene is left open where the match is weak. Size tells how often a clone was seen (once, few, many) or the class of an expanded clone, and some rows leave it out.

cdr3_aa: CASSEGWGPGGRETQYF
cdr3_nt: TGTGCCAGCAGTGAAGGGTGGGGGCCCGGGGGGCGAGAGACCCAGTACTTC
d_call: -
v_call: TRBV6-1
j_call: TRBJ2-5
clone_size: -
cdr3_length: 17

cdr3_aa: CASSSSNSPLHF
cdr3_nt: TGTGCCAGCAGTTCGAGCAATTCACCCCTCCACTTT
d_call: -
v_call: TRBV28
j_call: TRBJ1-6
clone_size: -
cdr3_length: 12

cdr3_aa: CASSIRDIRKFNYGYTF
cdr3_nt: TGTGCCAGTAGTATCCGGGACATCCGTAAATTTAACTATGGCTACACCTTC
d_call: -
v_call: TRBV19
j_call: TRBJ1-2
clone_size: -
cdr3_length: 17

cdr3_aa: CASSISLRGEQFF
cdr3_nt: TGTGCCAGCAGTATCTCCCTCCGGGGTGAGCAGTTCTTC
d_call: -
v_call: TRBV28
j_call: TRBJ2-1
clone_size: -
cdr3_length: 13

cdr3_aa: CASSVTYEQYF
cdr3_nt: TGTGCCAGCAGTGTAACCTACGAGCAGTACTTC
d_call: -
v_call: TRBV2
j_call: TRBJ2-7
clone_size: -
cdr3_length: 11

cdr3_aa: CASSESQDRTAGELFF
cdr3_nt: TGCGCCAGCAGTGAGTCCCAGGACAGGACGGCCGGGGAGCTGTTTTTT
d_call: TRBD1
v_call: TRBV10-1
j_call: TRBJ2-2
clone_size: -
cdr3_length: 16

cdr3_aa: CASSPPGGSTDTQYF
cdr3_nt: TGTGCCAGCTCACCACCGGGAGGGAGCACAGATACGCAGTATTTT
d_call: TRBD2
v_call: TRBV18
j_call: TRBJ2-3
clone_size: -
cdr3_length: 15

cdr3_aa: CASSERDRGYEQYF
cdr3_nt: TGTGCCAGCAGTGAGCGGGACAGGGGCTACGAGCAGTACTTC
d_call: TRBD1
v_call: TRBV2
j_call: TRBJ2-7
clone_size: -
cdr3_length: 14

cdr3_aa: CASSPRGTSGDTGELFF
cdr3_nt: TGTGCCAGCAGCCCCAGGGGGACTAGCGGGGACACCGGGGAGCTGTTTTTT
d_call: TRBD2
v_call: TRBV7-2
j_call: TRBJ2-2
clone_size: -
cdr3_length: 17

cdr3_aa: CAWSVGGDYSYNEQFF
cdr3_nt: TGTGCCTGGAGTGTAGGCGGGGATTACTCCTACAATGAGCAGTTCTTC
d_call: -
v_call: TRBV30
j_call: TRBJ2-1
clone_size: -
cdr3_length: 16

cdr3_aa: CASRGSADTQYF
cdr3_nt: TGTGCCAGCAGGGGGAGCGCAGATACGCAGTATTTT
d_call: -
v_call: TRBV5-4
j_call: TRBJ2-3
clone_size: -
cdr3_length: 12

cdr3_aa: CASSLPVRGIFTYEQYF
cdr3_nt: TGTGCCAGCAGCCTCCCGGTTAGGGGTATCTTTACCTACGAGCAGTACTTC
d_call: -
v_call: TRBV7-9
j_call: TRBJ2-7
clone_size: -
cdr3_length: 17

cdr3_aa: CATSDSTGAGETQYF
cdr3_nt: TGTGCCACCAGTGATTCGACAGGTGCGGGCGAGACCCAGTACTTC
d_call: -
v_call: TRBV24-1
j_call: TRBJ2-5
clone_size: -
cdr3_length: 15

cdr3_aa: CASSTGPAGEQYF
cdr3_nt: TGTGCCAGTAGTACAGGCCCAGCGGGCGAGCAGTACTTC
d_call: -
v_call: TRBV19
j_call: TRBJ2-7
clone_size: -
cdr3_length: 13

cdr3_aa: CASSLTGAQGETQYF
cdr3_nt: TGCGCCAGCAGCTTGACAGGGGCACAAGGGGAGACCCAGTACTTC
d_call: TRBD1
v_call: TRBV5-1
j_call: TRBJ2-5
clone_size: -
cdr3_length: 15

cdr3_aa: CASSQVGTSGGTGELFF
cdr3_nt: TGTGCCAGCAGCCAAGTAGGAACTAGCGGGGGGACCGGGGAGCTGTTTTTT
d_call: TRBD2
v_call: TRBV4-2
j_call: TRBJ2-2
clone_size: -
cdr3_length: 17

cdr3_aa: CASYRGDYNEQFF
cdr3_nt: TGTGCCAGCTACAGGGGCGACTACAATGAGCAGTTCTTC
d_call: TRBD1
v_call: TRBV6-5
j_call: TRBJ2-1
clone_size: -
cdr3_length: 13

cdr3_aa: CASSVRDRGFGSPLHF
cdr3_nt: TGTGCCAGCAGCGTTCGGGACAGGGGTTTCGGGTCACCCCTCCACTTT
d_call: TRBD1
v_call: TRBV7-8
j_call: TRBJ1-6
clone_size: -
cdr3_length: 16

cdr3_aa: CASSYDWGGSAEAFF
cdr3_nt: TGTGCCAGCAGTTACGACTGGGGGGGGAGCGCTGAAGCTTTCTTT
d_call: -
v_call: TRBV6-6
j_call: TRBJ1-1
clone_size: -
cdr3_length: 15

cdr3_aa: CASSPWAGGRNNQPQHF
cdr3_nt: TGTGCCAGCAGTCCCTGGGCAGGAGGACGTAACAATCAGCCCCAGCATTTT
d_call: -
v_call: TRBV28
j_call: TRBJ1-5
clone_size: -
cdr3_length: 17

cdr3_aa: CASSVDSYTGELFF
cdr3_nt: TGTGCCAGCAGCGTCGACAGCTACACCGGGGAGCTGTTTTTT
d_call: -
v_call: TRBV6-5
j_call: TRBJ2-2
clone_size: many
cdr3_length: 14

cdr3_aa: CASAGQGDEKLFF
cdr3_nt: TGTGCCAGTGCGGGACAGGGGGATGAAAAACTGTTTTTT
d_call: TRBD1
v_call: TRBV6-1
j_call: TRBJ1-4
clone_size: once
cdr3_length: 13

cdr3_aa: CASSEQGALTEAFF
cdr3_nt: TGTGCCAGCAGCGAACAGGGGGCGCTTACCGAAGCTTTCTTT
d_call: TRBD1
v_call: TRBV2
j_call: TRBJ1-1
clone_size: -
cdr3_length: 14

cdr3_aa: CASSSGVDQPQHF
cdr3_nt: TGTGCCAGCAGCTCGGGTGTTGATCAGCCCCAGCATTTT
d_call: -
v_call: TRBV7-9
j_call: TRBJ1-5
clone_size: -
cdr3_length: 13

cdr3_aa: CASSLGGGDEQFF
cdr3_nt: TGTGCCAGCAGCTTAGGGGGGGGCGATGAGCAGTTCTTC
d_call: -
v_call: TRBV11-3
j_call: TRBJ2-1
clone_size: -
cdr3_length: 13

cdr3_aa: CASPQGEGGGYTF
cdr3_nt: TGTGCCAGCCCACAGGGGGAAGGCGGTGGCTACACCTTC
d_call: TRBD1
v_call: TRBV2
j_call: TRBJ1-2
clone_size: -
cdr3_length: 13

cdr3_aa: CASTLERWGYGYTF
cdr3_nt: TGTGCCAGCACCTTGGAGCGGTGGGGCTATGGCTACACCTTC
d_call: -
v_call: TRBV11-2
j_call: TRBJ1-2
clone_size: -
cdr3_length: 14

cdr3_aa: CASSAGTSLYNEQFF
cdr3_nt: TGTGCCAGCAGCGCTGGGACAAGCCTCTACAATGAGCAGTTCTTC
d_call: -
v_call: TRBV9
j_call: TRBJ2-1
clone_size: once
cdr3_length: 15

cdr3_aa: CASSQAGTGGDEQFF
cdr3_nt: TGTGCCAGCAGCCAAGCCGGGACGGGGGGCGATGAGCAGTTCTTC
d_call: -
v_call: TRBV3-1/TRBV3-2
j_call: TRBJ2-1
clone_size: -
cdr3_length: 15

cdr3_aa: CASSLMSSYNEQFF
cdr3_nt: TGCGCCAGCAGCTTAATGAGCTCCTACAATGAGCAGTTCTTC
d_call: -
v_call: TRBV5-1
j_call: TRBJ2-1
clone_size: -
cdr3_length: 14

cdr3_aa: CASSEGQATNEKLFF
cdr3_nt: TGTGCCAGCAGTGAAGGACAGGCAACTAATGAAAAACTGTTTTTT
d_call: -
v_call: TRBV2
j_call: TRBJ1-4
clone_size: -
cdr3_length: 15

cdr3_aa: CASSQWSQTNTGELFF
cdr3_nt: TGCGCCAGCAGCCAATGGAGCCAGACTAACACCGGGGAGCTGTTTTTT
d_call: -
v_call: TRBV4-1
j_call: TRBJ2-2
clone_size: -
cdr3_length: 16

cdr3_aa: CASTGLDTEAFF
cdr3_nt: TGTGCCAGCACGGGACTTGACACCGAAGCTTTCTTT
d_call: -
v_call: TRBV25-1
j_call: TRBJ1-1
clone_size: -
cdr3_length: 12

cdr3_aa: CASSQDLILSSYEQYF
cdr3_nt: TGTGCCAGCAGCCAAGACCTAATCTTGAGCTCCTACGAGCAGTACTTC
d_call: -
v_call: TRBV4-2
j_call: TRBJ2-7
clone_size: -
cdr3_length: 16

cdr3_aa: CASSFTPQGANSPLHF
cdr3_nt: TGCGCCAGCAGCTTTACACCACAGGGGGCTAATTCACCCCTCCACTTT
d_call: TRBD1
v_call: TRBV5-1
j_call: TRBJ1-6
clone_size: -
cdr3_length: 16

cdr3_aa: CASRELDTHGYTF
cdr3_nt: TGTGCCAGCAGGGAGCTGGACACTCATGGCTACACCTTC
d_call: -
v_call: TRBV2
j_call: TRBJ1-2
clone_size: -
cdr3_length: 13